This TCR beta chain was recorded in a study of human T cells and chemical hapten exposure. About the study: Patients got weekly scalp diphenylcyclopropenone doses over the approximately 23-week study. Patch tests put 0.01% DPC on the upper back, and the results were checked at 6 days.

TCRdb called the RACE reads again in MiXCR, with one record for every CDR3 protein. Counted here are under 90,000 distinct CDR3 sequences, 9.6% occurring once; the ten biggest clones make up roughly 4%. Trimming removed 4 bases from V and 4 bases from J, with 14 bases in between. Germline-derived CDR1 and CDR2 are MDHEN and SYDVKM. This CDR3 contains 15 residues. Study-wide points: TCRs at a frequency above 1 in 1000 stayed unchanged with DPC sensitization.

Time point indicated: pre-sensitization, week 0. Documented treatment: therapeutic diphenylcyclopropenone sensitization with weekly scalp DPC. Blood sampling preceded each patch test application. In its sample, this clonotype was seen a few times. Its antigen remains unknown. This TCR came from a woman in her 40s with alopecia areata. Some clones in this sample may be carry-over from other donors' samples. This chain connects TRBV28 to TRBJ1-5; a possible D gene is TRBD1 (6 bases). The sample here was whole blood, taken in connection with sensitization to the hapten diphenylcyclopropenone (DPC). The CDR3, as DNA: TGTGCCAGCAGTTGGGGGCCTAGTAATAATCAGCCCCAGCATTTT. Its protein is CASSWGPSNNQPQHF. Filled out from reference TRBV28 and TRBJ1-5, the complete variable domain reads DVKVTQSSRYLVKRTGEKVFLECVQDMDHENMFWYRQDPGLGLRLIYFSYDVKMKEKGDIPEGYSVSREKKERFSLILESASTNQTSMYLCASSWGPSNNQPQHFGDGTRLSIL.